The text below deals with one T cell receptor (beta chain). The data were taken from a study of blood T cell repertoires in COVID-19. Here immunoSEQ multiplex PCR was the method, and the copy in TCRdb shows in-frame clones only, minus some. The sample has more than 100,000 clones, over 60% seen once; the top ten hold around 4.1%. Germline CDR1 reads MGHRA; CDR2 reads YSYEKL. The CDR3 length is 18 residues. The trim removed 2 bases at V and 3 bases at J, leaving 9 bases unmatched. Sequencing input: peripheral blood. The sequence came from a woman older than 75 with acute or convalescent COVID-19. V is TRBV4-1 and J is TRBJ2-7, with 14 bases that match TRBD2. CDR3 DNA: TGCGCCAGCAGCCAAAACTACCGGGGGACTAGCGGGAGCTACGAGCAGTACTTC. The encoded protein is CASSQNYRGTSGSYEQYF.